This TCR beta chain is drawn from a study of control samples from healthy donors and cancer patients. TCRdb keeps only in-frame clones here, not all; method: immunoSEQ multiplex PCR. This table holds 60,000 to 95,000 clones, about 80% found once. V lost 0 bases and J lost 3, with 15 bases in between. The germline gives CDR1 KGHDR, CDR2 SFDVKD. The CDR3 extends over 17 amino acids. The rearrangement links TRBV24-1 to TRBJ2-3, with a possible D match to TRBD2 (6 bases). The origin of this receptor is a man aged 50 to 60 in good health. Sequencing input: blood. The CDR3 here is CATSDLGGEGGTDTQYF. Written as DNA, the CDR3 is TGTGCCACCAGTGATTTGGGGGGTGAGGGAGGAACAGATACGCAGTATTTT.